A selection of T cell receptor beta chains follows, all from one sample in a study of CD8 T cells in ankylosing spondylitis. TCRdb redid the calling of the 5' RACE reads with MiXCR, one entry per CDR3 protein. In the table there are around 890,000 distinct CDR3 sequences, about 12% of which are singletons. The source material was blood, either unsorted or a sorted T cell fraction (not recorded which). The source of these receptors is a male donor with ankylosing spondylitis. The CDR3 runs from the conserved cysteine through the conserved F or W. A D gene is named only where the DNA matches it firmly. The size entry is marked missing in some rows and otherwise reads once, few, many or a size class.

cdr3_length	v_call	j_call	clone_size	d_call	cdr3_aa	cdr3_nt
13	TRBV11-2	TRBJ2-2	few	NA	CASSRMGTGELFF	TGTGCCAGCAGCCGCATGGGTACCGGGGAGCTGTTTTTT
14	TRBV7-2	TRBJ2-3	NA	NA	CASSLVTGTDTQYF	TGTGCCAGCAGCTTAGTGACGGGCACAGATACGCAGTATTTT
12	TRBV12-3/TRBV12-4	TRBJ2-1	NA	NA	CASSLRVYEQFF	TGTGCCAGCAGTTTAAGAGTGTATGAGCAGTTCTTC
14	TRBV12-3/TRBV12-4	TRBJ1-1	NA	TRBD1	CASRGQGPNTEAFF	TGTGCCAGCAGGGGACAGGGTCCGAACACTGAAGCTTTCTTT
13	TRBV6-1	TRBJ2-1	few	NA	CASRLSPLDEQFF	TGTGCCAGCAGACTTTCGCCTCTCGATGAGCAGTTCTTC
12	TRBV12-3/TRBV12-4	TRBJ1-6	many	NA	CASSHGNSPLHF	TGTGCCAGCAGTCACGGGAATTCACCCCTCCACTTT
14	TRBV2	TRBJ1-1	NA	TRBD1	CASRWTGGNTEAFF	TGTGCCAGCAGGTGGACAGGGGGGAACACTGAAGCTTTCTTT
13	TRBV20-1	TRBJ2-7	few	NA	CSARRVALDEQYF	TGCAGTGCTAGAAGGGTCGCCTTGGACGAGCAGTACTTC
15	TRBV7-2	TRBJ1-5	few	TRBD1	CASNQGAGRHQPQHF	TGTGCCAGCAACCAGGGGGCAGGGCGACATCAGCCCCAGCATTTT
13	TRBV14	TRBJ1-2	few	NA	CASSRRGTDGYTF	TGTGCCAGCAGCCGGAGGGGCACTGATGGCTACACCTTC
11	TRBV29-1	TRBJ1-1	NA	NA	CSVEGYTEAFF	TGCAGCGTTGAGGGATACACTGAAGCTTTCTTT
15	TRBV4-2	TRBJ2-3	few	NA	CASSPRGTYTDTQYF	TGTGCCAGCAGCCCGAGGGGAACCTACACAGATACGCAGTATTTT
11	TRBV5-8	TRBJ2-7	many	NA	CASSVNYEQYF	TGTGCCAGCAGCGTCAACTACGAGCAGTACTTC
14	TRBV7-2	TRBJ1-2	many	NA	CASSLEGNSYGYTF	TGTGCCAGCAGCTTAGAGGGCAACAGCTATGGCTACACCTTC
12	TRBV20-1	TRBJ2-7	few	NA	CSAYPGGVVQYF	TGCAGTGCGTATCCAGGGGGGGTCGTGCAGTACTTC
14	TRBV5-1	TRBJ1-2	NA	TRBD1	CASSSGQGARGYTF	TGCGCCAGCAGCTCGGGACAGGGGGCGCGAGGCTACACCTTC
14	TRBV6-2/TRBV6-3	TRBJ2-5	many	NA	CASSQTRSQETQYF	TGTGCCAGCAGTCAGACTAGGAGCCAAGAGACCCAGTACTTC
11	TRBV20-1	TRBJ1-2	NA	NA	CSALASYGYTF	TGCAGTGCTCTAGCCAGCTATGGCTACACCTTC
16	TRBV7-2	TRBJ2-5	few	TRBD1	CASSLTHRGVKETQYF	TGTGCCAGCAGCTTAACCCACAGGGGAGTTAAAGAGACCCAGTACTTC
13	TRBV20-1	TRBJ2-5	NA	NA	CSANQGGEETQYF	TGCAGTGCCAACCAGGGAGGAGAAGAGACCCAGTACTTC
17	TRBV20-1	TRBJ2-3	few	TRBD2	CSASGGTSGTSTDTQYF	TGCAGTGCTTCAGGGGGGACTAGCGGGACGAGCACAGATACGCAGTATTTT
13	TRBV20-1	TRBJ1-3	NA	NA	CSRSRVAGNTIYF	TGCAGTAGAAGTAGGGTCGCGGGAAACACCATATATTTT
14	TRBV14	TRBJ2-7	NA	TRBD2	CASSQPGLVSEQYF	TGTGCCAGCAGTCAACCGGGACTAGTCTCCGAGCAGTACTTC
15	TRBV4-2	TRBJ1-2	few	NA	CASSYRPQQDYGYTF	TGTGCCAGCAGCTACCGGCCCCAGCAGGACTATGGCTACACCTTC
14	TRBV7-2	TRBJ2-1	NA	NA	CASSFQYLLNEQFF	TGTGCCAGCAGCTTTCAGTACCTGCTGAATGAGCAGTTCTTC
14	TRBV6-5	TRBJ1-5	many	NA	CASSYSRRDGPQHF	TGTGCCAGCAGTTACTCACGTAGGGACGGGCCCCAGCATTTT
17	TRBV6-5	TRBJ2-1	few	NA	CASSYPGRGGNYNEQFF	TGTGCCAGCAGTTACCCGGGGCGTGGCGGGAATTACAATGAGCAGTTCTTC
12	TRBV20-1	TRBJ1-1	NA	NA	CSAHRPPTEAFF	TGCAGTGCTCACAGGCCACCCACTGAAGCTTTCTTT
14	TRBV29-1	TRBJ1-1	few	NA	CSTWETAVGTEAFF	TGCAGCACTTGGGAGACCGCCGTAGGCACTGAAGCTTTCTTT
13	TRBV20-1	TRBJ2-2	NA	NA	CSAVNRNTGELFF	TGCAGTGCTGTGAACAGGAACACCGGGGAGCTGTTTTTT
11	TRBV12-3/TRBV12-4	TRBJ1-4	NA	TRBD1	CASTGQGKLFF	TGTGCCAGCACTGGACAGGGCAAGCTGTTTTTT
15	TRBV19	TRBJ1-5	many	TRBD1	CASSRQGYSNQPQHF	TGTGCCAGTAGCCGACAGGGCTATAGCAATCAGCCCCAGCATTTT
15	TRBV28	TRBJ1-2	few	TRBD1	CASTMGQGAFYGYTF	TGTGCCAGCACCATGGGCCAGGGGGCCTTCTATGGCTACACCTTC
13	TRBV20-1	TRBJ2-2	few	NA	CSAAGRSTRELFF	TGCAGTGCTGCGGGACGGTCCACCAGGGAGCTGTTTTTT
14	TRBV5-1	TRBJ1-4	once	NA	CASSLSGPNEKLFF	TGCGCCAGCAGCTTGAGTGGTCCTAATGAAAAACTGTTTTTT
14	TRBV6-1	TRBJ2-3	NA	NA	CASSLRQVTDTQYF	TGTGCCAGCAGTCTTCGACAAGTCACAGATACGCAGTATTTT